This T cell receptor beta chain was observed in a study of T cell responses to AZD1222 COVID-19 vaccine. Regarding this clone: As yet, its antigen is unknown.

Per germline, CDR1 WSHSY and CDR2 SAAADI. The V end was cut by 3 bases, the J end by 5 bases, with 19 bases between. The CDR3 length is 17 residues. The assay was immunoSEQ multiplex PCR, and TCRdb's table has in-frame clones only and misses some. The table has about 140,000 clones, around 89% seen once. Findings of the study overall: Spike-specific TCR breadth and depth were elevated following two AZD1222 doses. CD4 TCRs associated with vaccination spanned spike, dominating at 160-218 and 743-854. The donors showed a predominance of white British ancestry and of females, with possible underestimation of clonal diversity.

The sequence was collected from an adult who received the AZD1222 COVID-19 vaccine. The chain employs TRBV10-2 and TRBJ2-2, with unresolved D. The input for sequencing was peripheral blood, taken 28 days after the second AZD1222 dose. Here the CDR3 reads CASSDLLQVPRTGELFF. As DNA, the CDR3 is TGCGCCAGCAGTGATCTACTACAAGTCCCGAGGACCGGGGAGCTGTTTTTT.